Reported below is one T cell receptor (beta chain). The CDR3 has 15 residues. V lost 7 bases to trimming and J lost 4 bases; unmatched junction nucleotides: 7. The germline V gene has CDR1 SGHTA and CDR2 FQGNSA. This record comes from a study of blood T cell repertoires in COVID-19. Here immunoSEQ multiplex PCR was the method, and the copy in TCRdb shows in-frame clones only, minus some. The sample includes roughly 230,000 clones, roughly 89% of them seen just once. The sample was peripheral blood. The chain carries TRBV7-2 and TRBJ2-2; 9 nucleotides line up with TRBD2. This TCR was sampled from a woman between 40 and 50 years old who had recovered from COVID-19. CDR3 loop: CASTLRGGGTGELFF. DNA of the CDR3: TGTGCCAGCACCTTGCGGGGGGGAGGCACCGGGGAGCTGTTTTTT.